The subject of this entry is one T cell receptor (beta chain). Its antigen is currently unknown. The data stem from a study of beta chain features in type 1 diabetes. Trimming took 1 base from V and 0 from J, leaving 1 base between them. The CDR3 sequence is 14 residues long. The germline V gene has CDR1 SGHAT and CDR2 FQNNGV. Overall study findings and caveats: Short templates might get an advantage during PCR, and this would be equal in patients and controls. Type 1 diabetes patients had TCRB CDR3s that were shorter (moderately but significantly so) in all four CD4+ subsets.

CD4+ cells of the naive, central memory, regulatory and stem cell-like memory types were sorted via CD45RO/CCR7/CD25/CD127/CD95/CD27. TCRB transcripts that were expressed got sequenced, as all of the isolated RNA had been reverse transcribed. Regulatory, naive and central memory T cell samples averaged roughly 3.8 million reads. Profiling relied on immunoSEQ multiplex PCR, and the TCRdb table lists in-frame clones only, not all of them. The sample contains nearly 350,000 clones, 9.3% of which appear only once. The TCR originated in a man aged 30 to 45 with type 1 diabetes. The chain is built from TRBV11-2 and TRBJ2-6; unclear D gene. Sequenced input: central memory CD4+ T cells from blood. The CDR3 DNA reads TGTGCCAGCAGCTTAGGCTCTGGGGCCAACGTCCTGACTTTC. This sequence encodes CASSLGSGANVLTF.